This TCR beta chain was identified in a study of blood T cell repertoires in COVID-19. Whole-study context: The United States, Italy and Spain supplied acute and convalescent COVID-19 samples. T cells, B-cell-depleted T cells, or PBMCs supplied cDNA or gDNA.

J was trimmed by 4 bases and V by 1 base; bases with no gene match: 9. This CDR3 is built from 17 residues. The germline CDR1 and CDR2 sequences are MGHDK and SYGVNS. In the authors' workflow: Estimation of nucleated cell counts was performed using reference gene primer amplification. Assay: immunoSEQ multiplex PCR; the TCRdb copy retains only in-frame clones and omits some. The DNA gave D and trimming, while V, J and clone size come from that table. The table lists about 58,000 clones, approximately 80% of them singletons. Input material: peripheral blood. The V gene is TRBV25-1, the J gene TRBJ1-4; 7 nucleotides align to TRBD1. This receptor was taken from a human donor in a cohort sampled during active COVID-19. In DNA form, the CDR3 reads TGTGCCAGCAGTGAATCGTGGAGGGGGCGAGGTAATGAAAAACTGTTTTTT. Translating it yields CASSESWRGRGNEKLFF.